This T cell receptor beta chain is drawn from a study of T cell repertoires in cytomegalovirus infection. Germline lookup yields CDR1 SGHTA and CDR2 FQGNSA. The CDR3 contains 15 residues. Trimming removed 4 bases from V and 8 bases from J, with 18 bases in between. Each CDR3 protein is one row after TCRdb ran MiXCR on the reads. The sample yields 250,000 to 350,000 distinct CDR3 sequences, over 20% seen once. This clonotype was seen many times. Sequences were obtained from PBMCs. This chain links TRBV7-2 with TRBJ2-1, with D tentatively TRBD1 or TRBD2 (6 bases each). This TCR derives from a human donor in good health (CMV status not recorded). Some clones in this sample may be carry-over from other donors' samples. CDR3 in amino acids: CASSSRGTGRYEQFF. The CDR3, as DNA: TGTGCCAGCAGCTCCAGGGGCACGGGGAGGTATGAGCAGTTCTTC. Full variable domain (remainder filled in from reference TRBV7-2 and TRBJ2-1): GAGVSQSPSNKVTEKGKDVELRCDPISGHTALYWYRQSLGQGLEFLIYFQGNSAPDKSGLPSDRFSAERTGGSVSTLTIQRTQQEDSAVYLCASSSRGTGRYEQFFGPGTRLTVL.